The clone carrying this T cell receptor (beta chain) occurred a few times. Germline V gene lookup returns CDR1 SGHRS and CDR2 YFSETQ. CDR3 length: 14 residues. V was shortened by 4 bases and J by 4 bases, with 14 bases between the two germline ends. The data originate from a study of blood T cells in healthy people across ages. Next came a second PCR, run for about 6 to 12 cycles, which used a sample-barcoded 5' primer along with a J-beta primer mix. One entry per CDR3 protein results from TCRdb running MiXCR on the 5' RACE reads. The table includes fewer than 750,000 distinct CDR3 sequences, 52% detected once.

Sequences were obtained from blood. The clonotype comes from a woman of 80 years or more in good health. The chain links TRBV5-1 to TRBJ1-1; TRBD1 might be the D (6 bases). CDR3 protein: CASSITGSGTEAFF. The CDR3 bases are TGCGCCAGCAGCATAACAGGGTCGGGCACTGAAGCTTTCTTT.